Listed below are T cell receptor beta chains from one sample, sequenced in a study of shared clonotypes between healthy human individuals. Profiled with immunoSEQ multiplex PCR; TCRdb holds only in-frame clones, not every one. The sample lists 2 million to 2.5 million clones; 85% to 95% were seen once. Sequenced input: naive CD4+ T cells sorted from blood. These receptors were taken from a man aged 18 to 30 in good health. The CDR3 runs from the conserved cysteine through the conserved F or W. Each record gives: V gene, clone size, CDR3 length, D gene, J gene, CDR3 DNA, CDR3 protein. The D gene is left open where the match is weak. Some rows mark clone size as missing; the rest say once, few, many or name a class of expanded clone.

V: TRBV2; size: once; length: 14; D: TRBD1; J: TRBJ1-3; DNA: TGTGCCAGCAGGGGACAGATCTCTGGAAACACCATATATTTT; CDR3: CASRGQISGNTIYF
V: TRBV7-2; size: .; length: 14; D: TRBD1; J: TRBJ2-7; DNA: TGTGCCAGCAGGCGGACAGGGGCGGAGTACGAGCAGTACTTC; CDR3: CASRRTGAEYEQYF
V: TRBV5-1; size: .; length: 14; D: TRBD1; J: TRBJ2-7; DNA: TGCGCCAGCAGCTTGGACAGGGGGCGTCTCGAGCAGTACTTC; CDR3: CASSLDRGRLEQYF
V: TRBV12-5; size: .; length: 13; D: .; J: TRBJ2-7; DNA: TGTGCTAGTGGTTTCCGGACGCCTGCCGAGCAGTACTTC; CDR3: CASGFRTPAEQYF
V: TRBV7-9; size: .; length: 17; D: .; J: TRBJ1-1; DNA: TGTGCCAGCAGCTTGGGCCATGGGACCACTATGAACACTGAAGCTTTCTTT; CDR3: CASSLGHGTTMNTEAFF
V: TRBV5-6; size: .; length: 17; D: .; J: TRBJ2-1; DNA: TGTGCCAGCAGCTTGAGACGAGGGGCCCCTGGCTACAATGAGCAGTTCTTC; CDR3: CASSLRRGAPGYNEQFF
V: TRBV27; size: .; length: 14; D: .; J: TRBJ2-2; DNA: TGTGCCAGCAGTTTACGCGCGAACACCGGGGAGCTGTTTTTT; CDR3: CASSLRANTGELFF
V: TRBV10-1; size: .; length: 14; D: .; J: TRBJ2-2; DNA: TGCGCCAGCAGCGCGACAGTTAACACCGGGGAGCTGTTTTTT; CDR3: CASSATVNTGELFF
V: TRBV4-1; size: .; length: 15; D: .; J: TRBJ2-7; DNA: TGCGCCAGCAGCCATGGTCTGGTACAGCCCTACGAGCAGTACTTC; CDR3: CASSHGLVQPYEQYF
V: TRBV21-1; size: .; length: 17; D: .; J: TRBJ1-5; DNA: TGTGCCAGCAGCAAAACCCCCGATGGCCAGGGCAATCAGCCCCAGCATTTT; CDR3: CASSKTPDGQGNQPQHF
V: TRBV6-5; size: once; length: 16; D: TRBD1; J: TRBJ1-6; DNA: TGTGCCAGCAGTTACTCGGCCAGGACAGGGGCCTCACCCCTCCACTTT; CDR3: CASSYSARTGASPLHF
V: TRBV5-4; size: .; length: 15; D: TRBD2; J: TRBJ2-7; DNA: TGTGCCAGCAGCCAAAGCGGGAGGGCCTTCCACGAGCAGTACTTC; CDR3: CASSQSGRAFHEQYF
V: TRBV5-1; size: .; length: 15; D: TRBD1; J: TRBJ1-2; DNA: TGCGCCAGCAGCCACCTACAGGGGTTTGACTATGGCTACACCTTC; CDR3: CASSHLQGFDYGYTF
V: TRBV11-2; size: .; length: 15; D: .; J: TRBJ1-1; DNA: TGTGCCAGCAGCTCTGAATCCGGGGTACGCACTGAAGCTTTCTTT; CDR3: CASSSESGVRTEAFF
V: TRBV7-9; size: .; length: 10; D: .; J: TRBJ1-1; DNA: TGTGCCAGCAGGAACAGGGAAGCTTTCTTT; CDR3: CASRNREAFF
V: TRBV9; size: .; length: 16; D: .; J: TRBJ2-5; DNA: TGTGCCAGCAGCGTAGTCCCAGGGGGAGGCCAAGAGACCCAGTACTTC; CDR3: CASSVVPGGGQETQYF
V: TRBV25-1; size: .; length: 17; D: .; J: TRBJ2-3; DNA: TGTGCCAGCAGTGGCTATACAGGGTCCCCTACCTTTCAACCGCAGTATTTT; CDR3: CASSGYTGSPTFQPQYF
V: TRBV4-1; size: .; length: 13; D: .; J: TRBJ2-2; DNA: TGCGCCAGCAGCACGGTTAACACCGGGGAGCTGTTTTTT; CDR3: CASSTVNTGELFF
V: TRBV11-2; size: .; length: 15; D: TRBD1; J: TRBJ1-4; DNA: TGTGCCAGCAGCATCAGGGGGGCAACTAATGAAAAACTGTTTTTT; CDR3: CASSIRGATNEKLFF
V: TRBV5-1; size: .; length: 14; D: .; J: TRBJ2-5; DNA: TGCGCCAGCAGCTTAGGGGGGCCAGGAGAGACCCAGTACTTC; CDR3: CASSLGGPGETQYF
V: TRBV19; size: few; length: 13; D: .; J: TRBJ1-1; DNA: TGTGCCAGTAGTCCCTCGGCGGGCACTGAAGCTTTCTTT; CDR3: CASSPSAGTEAFF
V: TRBV6-5; size: .; length: 14; D: .; J: TRBJ1-1; DNA: TGTGCCAGCAGTTACGGAGTACGTAACACTGAAGCTTTCTTT; CDR3: CASSYGVRNTEAFF
V: TRBV28; size: .; length: 11; D: .; J: TRBJ1-2; DNA: TGTGCCAGCAGTTTCGCCTATGGCTACACCTTC; CDR3: CASSFAYGYTF
V: TRBV11-3; size: .; length: 13; D: .; J: TRBJ2-7; DNA: TGTGCCAGCACCGCACCAGGGTCCTACGAGCAGTACTTC; CDR3: CASTAPGSYEQYF
V: TRBV4-1; size: .; length: 15; D: TRBD2; J: TRBJ2-1; DNA: TGCGCCAGCAGCCCAGGGACTAGCTTTTATGATGAGCAGTTCTTC; CDR3: CASSPGTSFYDEQFF
V: TRBV7-9; size: .; length: 17; D: .; J: TRBJ1-5; DNA: TGTGCCAGCAGCTTGTCAGGGAGAGGGGGTAGCAATCAGCCCCAGCATTTT; CDR3: CASSLSGRGGSNQPQHF
V: TRBV27; size: .; length: 17; D: .; J: TRBJ1-6; DNA: TGTGCCAGCAGTTTAGAGACAGCCTGGACCCTGAATTCACCCCTCCACTTT; CDR3: CASSLETAWTLNSPLHF
V: TRBV27; size: .; length: 14; D: .; J: TRBJ1-1; DNA: TGTGCCAGCAGTTTAGTCCCCGCCCGGGGTGAAGCTTTCTTT; CDR3: CASSLVPARGEAFF
V: TRBV5-6; size: .; length: 17; D: .; J: TRBJ1-6; DNA: TGTGCCAGCAGCTTGGCCGTCGGGGCAGGGGCCAATTCACCCCTCCACTTT; CDR3: CASSLAVGAGANSPLHF
V: TRBV7-9; size: .; length: 14; D: TRBD2; J: TRBJ2-7; DNA: TGTGCCAGCAGCCTTGTAGCGGGAGTACTAGAGCAGTACTTC; CDR3: CASSLVAGVLEQYF
V: TRBV5-4; size: .; length: 16; D: TRBD1; J: TRBJ2-3; DNA: TGTGCCAGCAGCCCAACACAGGGGGCGGGCACAGATACGCAGTATTTT; CDR3: CASSPTQGAGTDTQYF
V: TRBV5-4; size: .; length: 16; D: TRBD2; J: TRBJ2-7; DNA: TGTGCCAGCAGCTTAGCGGGGGGGCTGGTCGTGAGGGAGCAGTACTTC; CDR3: CASSLAGGLVVREQYF
V: TRBV15; size: .; length: 17; D: .; J: TRBJ1-3; DNA: TGTGCCACCAGCAGAGCCGACGCAGGGAGCTCTGGAAACACCATATATTTT; CDR3: CATSRADAGSSGNTIYF
V: TRBV30; size: once; length: 12; D: TRBD2; J: TRBJ2-1; DNA: TGTGCCTCGGGACTAGCTGACAATGAGCAGTTCTTC; CDR3: CASGLADNEQFF
V: TRBV6-5; size: .; length: 15; D: .; J: TRBJ2-7; DNA: TGTGCCAGCAGTTACTCGCGGGAAGGCCCCTACGAGCAGTACTTC; CDR3: CASSYSREGPYEQYF
V: TRBV7-2; size: .; length: 19; D: TRBD2; J: TRBJ2-3; DNA: TGTGCCAGCAGCCGCGGGAGGGCCGTTACCCAAACAAGCACAGATACGCAGTATTTT; CDR3: CASSRGRAVTQTSTDTQYF
V: TRBV5-1; size: once; length: 15; D: .; J: TRBJ1-2; DNA: TGCGCCAGCAAAAGTTCGGCCGCTGCTAACTATGGCTACACCTTC; CDR3: CASKSSAAANYGYTF
V: TRBV18; size: .; length: 15; D: TRBD2; J: TRBJ2-1; DNA: TGTGCCAGCTCCCCGGGACTAGCGGATTACAATGAGCAGTTCTTC; CDR3: CASSPGLADYNEQFF
V: TRBV30; size: .; length: 14; D: .; J: TRBJ2-4; DNA: TGTGCCTGGGCGCGGGGGCTAGCCAAAAACATTCAGTACTTC; CDR3: CAWARGLAKNIQYF
V: TRBV19; size: .; length: 13; D: .; J: TRBJ2-1; DNA: TGTGCCAGTAAGTCGGGGGCTTGGCATGAGCAGTTCTTC; CDR3: CASKSGAWHEQFF